Listed here are 30 T cell receptor beta chains from one sample, sequenced in a study of identical twins. Each CDR3 protein is one row after TCRdb ran MiXCR on the 5' RACE reads. The data hold about 430,000 distinct CDR3 sequences, with under 20% observed a single time. The specimen was naive T cells sorted from blood. These receptors all stem from a middle-aged man in good health.

The sample holds a few counts of this clonotype. V gene TRBV7-9 combines with J gene TRBJ2-5; D possibly uses TRBD1 or TRBD2 (5 bases each). The CDR3 covers 14 residues. V lost 7 bases, J lost 5 bases, and 17 bases lay in between. In germline, CDR1 is SEHNR, CDR2 FQNEAQ (reference sequence). CDR3 sequence: CASNDYAGIETQYF. DNA of the CDR3: TGTGCCAGCAACGACTATGCAGGGATCGAGACCCAGTACTTC.

A few counts support this clonotype. The chain carries TRBV3-1 and TRBJ1-1; D call uncertain. Germline CDR1 and CDR2: LGHDT and YNNKEL (reference sequence). V lost 0 bases and J 10 bases, leaving 15 bases between the germline ends. CDR3 length equals 14 residues. The CDR3, as DNA: TGTGCCAGCAGCCAAGAGAGGAGAGGGTTAGGAGCTTTCTTT. It encodes CASSQERRGLGAFF.

The rearrangement joins TRBV7-2 to TRBJ2-3; a weak D match, TRBD1 (5 bases). The CDR3 is 13 residues long. Trimming pared 5 bases from V and 3 bases from J, leaving 9 bases between. Germline V gene sequence: CDR1 SGHTA, CDR2 FQGNSA. CDR3 DNA: TGTGCCAGCAGCGTTGCAGGGACAGATACGCAGTATTTT. Translating it yields CASSVAGTDTQYF.

This clonotype was recorded a few times. The chain recombines TRBV30 with TRBJ2-7, with a tentative D call TRBD1 (7 bases). Germline V CDR1 and CDR2: GTSNPN, SVGIG (reference sequence). This CDR3 has 14 residues. V shed 0 bases and J shed 4 bases, with 13 bases lying between them. The CDR3 DNA sequence: TGTGCCTGGAGTGTCGGCAGGGGGGATTACGAGCAGTACTTC. It specifies CAWSVGRGDYEQYF.

The chain combines TRBV25-1 with TRBJ1-2; D possibly corresponds to TRBD1 (5 bases). Deletions cut 0 bases from V and 2 bases from J, with 7 bases between. CDR1 is MGHDK and CDR2 is SYGVNS in the germline V gene. This CDR3 has 14 amino acids. This CDR3 reads CASSEYDSNYGYTF. CDR3 in DNA: TGTGCCAGCAGTGAATACGACAGCAACTATGGCTACACCTTC.

The sample holds a few counts of this clonotype. The rearrangement joins TRBV4-2 to TRBJ2-5; D is ambiguous. The V end was cut by 0 bases, the J end by 2 bases, with 10 bases between. Germline V gives CDR1 LGHNA, CDR2 YNFKEQ. There are 15 residues in the CDR3. The CDR3 coding sequence is TGTGCCAGCAGCCAAGAGGGCTGGCCTCAAGAGACCCAGTACTTC. Its protein product is CASSQEGWPQETQYF.

The chain combines TRBV18 with TRBJ1-1; D is perhaps TRBD1 (5 bases). The CDR3 length is 14 residues. Germline V gene lookup returns CDR1 KGHSH and CDR2 LQKENI. Trimming pared 6 bases from V and 0 bases from J, leaving 11 bases between. The CDR3: CASSSQGLNTEAFF. Written as DNA, the CDR3 is TGTGCCAGCTCCAGTCAGGGCTTGAACACTGAAGCTTTCTTT.

The rearrangement uses TRBV29-1 and TRBJ2-5; 8 nucleotides line up with TRBD1. V lost 7 bases to trimming and J lost 3 bases; unmatched junction nucleotides: 19. The CDR3 extends over 17 amino acids. Per the germline V gene, CDR1 is SQVTM and CDR2 is ANQGSEA. The CDR3 sequence is CSADPGRGRPFEETQYF. For the CDR3, the DNA is TGCAGCGCGGATCCTGGCAGGGGGCGCCCATTTGAAGAGACCCAGTACTTC.

Ten or more counts support this clonotype. The chain carries TRBV5-1 and TRBJ2-5; D unresolved. Germline CDR1 and CDR2: SGHRS and YFSETQ. The V end lost 1 base, the J end lost 0 bases, and 7 bases lay between the germline ends. The CDR3 extends over 14 amino acids. The CDR3 loop reads CASSLFGYQETQYF. The DNA for the CDR3 is TGCGCCAGCAGCTTGTTCGGGTACCAAGAGACCCAGTACTTC.

This clonotype was seen repeatedly, ten times or more. J is TRBJ2-1 and V is TRBV20-1; 8 positions match TRBD1. Unmatched junction bases numbered 16, after V lost 5 bases and J lost 10 bases. The CDR3 spans 15 residues. Germline CDR1 and CDR2: DFQATT and SNEGSKA (reference sequence). The DNA of the CDR3 is TGCAGTGCTCCCCCCTCACAGGGGGTAGCTTGGGAGCAGTTCTTC. Translation gives CSAPPSQGVAWEQFF.

This clonotype was picked up a small number of times. The chain uses TRBV12-3 or TRBV12-4 and TRBJ2-5; D might be TRBD2 (5 bases). The CDR3 has 14 amino acids. Trimming took 2 bases from V and 2 from J, leaving 9 bases between them. The CDR3 nucleotides read TGTGCCAGCAGTTTACGGGATGCTCAAGAGACCCAGTACTTC. The encoded protein is CASSLRDAQETQYF.

In this sample, this clonotype turned up a few times. This chain connects TRBV7-6 to TRBJ2-7; 9 positions match TRBD1. Germline CDR1 is SGHVS and CDR2 is FNYEAQ. The CDR3 is 15 residues long. V gave up 4 bases and J gave up 6 bases; unmatched junction bases: 10. In DNA form, the CDR3 reads TGTGCCAGCAGCTCAGGGACAGGGCTAGTAGGCGAGCAGTACTTC. The encoded protein is CASSSGTGLVGEQYF.

There are a few counts of this clonotype. The V call is TRBV30, the J call TRBJ2-1, with 13 bases that match TRBD2. The V gene end was trimmed by 3 bases and the J gene end by 2 bases; junction bases not matched to a gene: 4. CDR3 length equals 16 residues. CDR1 is GTSNPN and CDR2 is SVGIG in the germline V gene (reference sequence). CDR3 in amino acids: CAWRGLAGIPYNEQFF. The CDR3, as DNA: TGTGCCTGGAGGGGACTAGCGGGAATCCCCTACAATGAGCAGTTCTTC.

This clonotype was recorded many times. The chain combines TRBV7-2 with TRBJ2-7; 8 bases are shared with TRBD2. The CDR3 has 13 amino acids. V trimming: 6 bases; J trimming: 4 bases; junction bases outside the gene matches: 5. The V gene's germline CDR1 is SGHTA and CDR2 FQGNSA. DNA for the CDR3: TGTGCCAGCAGTTCTAGCGGGTTGTACGAGCAGTACTTC. Translated: CASSSSGLYEQYF. Supplemented by reference TRBV7-2 and TRBJ2-7, the full variable domain reads GAGVSQSPSNKVTEKGKDVELRCDPISGHTALYWYRQSLGQGLEFLIYFQGNSAPDKSGLPSDRFSAERTGGSVSTLTIQRTQQEDSAVYLCASSSSGLYEQYFGPGTRLTVT.

This clonotype showed up many times. The chain combines TRBV5-1 with TRBJ2-5; 11 positions match TRBD2. Germline assignment: CDR1 SGHRS and CDR2 YFSETQ. Trimming removed 0 bases from V and 4 bases from J; junction bases left unmatched: 8. The CDR3 has 17 amino acids. DNA for the CDR3: TGCGCCAGCAGCTTGGGGGCGCGACTAGCGGGGTCAGAGACCCAGTACTTC. As protein: CASSLGARLAGSETQYF.

J is TRBJ1-1 and V is TRBV6-5; tentatively, D is TRBD1 (5 bases). V was trimmed by 4 bases and J by 2 bases, leaving 8 bases between them. Per the germline V gene, CDR1 is MNHEY and CDR2 is SVGAGI. This CDR3 is 13 amino acids long. The chain's CDR3 is CASSSRGNTEAFF. CDR3 coding DNA: TGTGCCAGCAGTTCAAGGGGAAACACTGAAGCTTTCTTT.

There are many counts of this clonotype. The chain carries TRBV10-3 and TRBJ2-1; 9 bases line up with TRBD2. The CDR3 has 13 amino acids. V was pared by 10 bases and J by 6 bases, with 7 bases of the junction left unmatched. CDR1 is ENHRY and CDR2 is SYGVKD in the germline V gene. CDR3 loop: CATRLAEVNEQFF. CDR3 in DNA: TGTGCCACACGACTAGCGGAGGTCAATGAGCAGTTCTTC.

Only a few counts were recorded for this clonotype. The V and J genes are TRBV11-1 and TRBJ2-5; tentative D call: TRBD2 (6 bases). Trimming cost V 5 bases and J 0 bases, with 16 bases left between them. The germline V gene encodes CDR1 SGHAT and CDR2 FQDESV (reference sequence). The length of the CDR3 is 16 residues. CDR3 sequence (DNA): TGTGCCAGCAGCAAACGTCGGACGGGGGACCAAGAGACCCAGTACTTC. Amino acid sequence: CASSKRRTGDQETQYF. The full variable domain, with the rest looked up from reference TRBV11-1 and TRBJ2-5, is EAEVAQSPRYKITEKSQAVAFWCDPISGHATLYWYRQILGQGPELLVQFQDESVVDDSQLPKDRFSAERLKGVDSTLKIQPAELGDSAMYLCASSKRRTGDQETQYFGPGTRLLVL.

A remark on this clonotype: It may be a read error: a sequence one base away is much more abundant. V gene TRBV29-1 combines with J gene TRBJ2-3; D assignment may be TRBD1 or TRBD2 (5 bases each). Trimming left V 7 bases short and J 4 bases short, with 15 bases between. This CDR3 spans 13 amino acids. CDR1 and CDR2 from the germline V gene are SQVTM and ANQGSEA. DNA of the CDR3: TGCAGCGGGGGACCCCTACTCGCAGATACGCAGTATTTT. Translated: CSGGPLLADTQYF.

The chain uses TRBV12-3 or TRBV12-4 and TRBJ2-4; possibly TRBD1 for D (5 bases). CDR3 length equals 17 residues. V was shortened by 4 bases and J by 1 base, with 17 bases between the two germline ends. The CDR3 DNA sequence: TGTGCCAGCAGTTCCAACATTTATGACAGCGCCAAAAACATTCAGTACTTC. It translates to CASSSNIYDSAKNIQYF.

This clonotype was detected a few times. This chain connects TRBV7-2 to TRBJ2-7; D gene unclear. CDR1 SGHTA and CDR2 FQGNSA come from the germline V gene. This CDR3 contains 14 residues. The V and J ends lost 1 base and 1 base respectively, with 8 bases between them. The CDR3 coding sequence is TGTGCCAGCAGCTTAGAGGCCAGATCCTACGAGCAGTACTTC. It translates to CASSLEARSYEQYF. The variable domain in full, completed from reference TRBV7-2 and TRBJ2-7, reads GAGVSQSPSNKVTEKGKDVELRCDPISGHTALYWYRQSLGQGLEFLIYFQGNSAPDKSGLPSDRFSAERTGGSVSTLTIQRTQQEDSAVYLCASSLEARSYEQYFGPGTRLTVT.

A note on this clonotype: One base away lies a much larger clone, so this may be a sequencing read error. The gene calls are TRBV14 and TRBJ2-1; D gene uncertain. This CDR3 contains 12 residues. The germline CDR1 and CDR2 sequences are SGHDN and FVKESK. V lost 3 bases and J lost 12, with 12 bases in between. Here the CDR3 DNA reads TGTGCCAGCAGCCACGAGAAGGGTGGGCAGTTCTTC. Translation: CASSHEKGGQFF.

At least ten counts were recorded for this clonotype. The chain uses TRBV29-1 and TRBJ2-7, with D unresolved. This CDR3 comprises 13 residues. V dropped 0 bases and J dropped 3 bases, with 9 bases sitting between them. Germline loops: CDR1 SQVTM, CDR2 ANQGSEA. The chain's CDR3 is CSVEDGTDYEQYF. The CDR3, as DNA: TGCAGCGTTGAAGACGGAACCGACTACGAGCAGTACTTC.

CDR3 sequence (DNA): TGTGCCAGCAGCTTGGTTGGCCAGGGAGGTAGCAATCAGCCCCAGCATTTT. It translates to CASSLVGQGGSNQPQHF. The chain combines TRBV5-5 with TRBJ1-5; maybe TRBD1 (5 bases). The CDR3 totals 17 residues. Deletions cut 0 bases from V and 0 bases from J, with 13 bases between. The V gene's germline CDR1 is SGHKS and CDR2 YYEKEE (reference sequence). The variable domain in full, with the rest retrieved from reference TRBV5-5 and TRBJ1-5, is DAGVTQSPTHLIKTRGQQVTLRCSPISGHKSVSWYQQVLGQGPQFIFQYYEKEERGRGNFPDRFSARQFPNYSSELNVNALLLGDSALYLCASSLVGQGGSNQPQHFGDGTRLSIL.

The gene calls are TRBV5-1 and TRBJ1-2; TRBD1 is a possible D gene (6 bases). The CDR3 consists of 15 residues. V lost 4 bases and J 0 bases, leaving 13 bases between the germline ends. Germline CDR1 reads SGHRS; CDR2 reads YFSETQ. CDR3 sequence reads: CASSPGTQTNYGYTF. CDR3 nucleotides: TGCGCCAGCAGCCCAGGGACACAGACTAACTATGGCTACACCTTC.

This clonotype was counted once. The chain links TRBV19 to TRBJ1-1, with D unresolved. Germline V gives CDR1 LNHDA, CDR2 SQIVND (reference sequence). V lost 7 bases and J 1 base, leaving 13 bases between the germline ends. This CDR3 is built from 14 residues. CDR3 sequence: CASTGQVANTEAFF. The DNA of the CDR3 is TGTGCCAGTACGGGCCAGGTGGCGAACACTGAAGCTTTCTTT.

The sample holds many counts of this clonotype. J is TRBJ2-1 and V is TRBV6-5; 10 bases are shared with TRBD2. With 3 bases clipped from V and 7 bases from J, the junction kept 15 bases outside the gene matches. The germline gives CDR1 MNHEY, CDR2 SVGAGI. The CDR3 is 18 residues long. Here the CDR3 DNA reads TGTGCCAGCAGTTATTTCGACAGGCCTAGCGGGGGTAGGAATGAGCAGTTCTTC. Translation: CASSYFDRPSGGRNEQFF.

This clonotype was observed many times. The chain is built from TRBV15 and TRBJ2-7, with TRBD2 identical over 12 bases. Germline V lookup: CDR1 LNHNV, CDR2 YYDKDF (reference sequence). The CDR3 consists of 16 residues. V dropped 1 base and J dropped 7; count of bases not matched to a gene: 8. The CDR3 sequence is CATSRGLAGGEREQYF. In DNA form, the CDR3 reads TGTGCCACCAGCAGAGGTCTAGCGGGGGGGGAGAGAGAGCAGTACTTC.

The V call is TRBV5-1, the J call TRBJ2-4; maybe TRBD2 (5 bases). Germline assignment: CDR1 SGHRS and CDR2 YFSETQ. The CDR3 length is 16 residues. V lost 2 bases to trimming and J lost 5 bases, with 17 bases between them. CDR3 in DNA: TGCGCCAGCAGCTTATCGGGGTTGGGCGCCGAAAACATTCAGTACTTC. Encoded protein: CASSLSGLGAENIQYF.

The chain links TRBV4-3 to TRBJ1-3; D is possibly TRBD1 (5 bases). V dropped 0 bases and J dropped 4 bases, with 16 bases sitting between them. CDR1 is LGHNA and CDR2 is YSLEER in the germline V gene. The CDR3 totals 17 residues. CDR3 nucleotides: TGCGCCAGCAGCCAAGATGGCAGGGTAAATTCAGGAAACACCATATATTTT. Residues: CASSQDGRVNSGNTIYF.